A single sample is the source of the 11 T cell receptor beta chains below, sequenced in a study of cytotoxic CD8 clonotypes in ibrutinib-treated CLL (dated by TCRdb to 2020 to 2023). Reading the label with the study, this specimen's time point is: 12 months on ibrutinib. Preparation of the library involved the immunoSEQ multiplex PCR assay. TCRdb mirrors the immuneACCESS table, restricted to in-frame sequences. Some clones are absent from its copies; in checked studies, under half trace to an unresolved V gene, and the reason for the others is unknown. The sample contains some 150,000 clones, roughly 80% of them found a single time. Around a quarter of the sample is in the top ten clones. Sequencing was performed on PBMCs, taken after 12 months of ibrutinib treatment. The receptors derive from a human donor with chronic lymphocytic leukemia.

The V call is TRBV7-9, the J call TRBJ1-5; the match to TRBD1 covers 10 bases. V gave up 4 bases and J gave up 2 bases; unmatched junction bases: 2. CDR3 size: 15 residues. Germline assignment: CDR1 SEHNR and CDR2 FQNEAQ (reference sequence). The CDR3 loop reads CASSSGTGGNQPQHF. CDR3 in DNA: TGTGCCAGCAGCTCCGGGACAGGGGGCAATCAGCCCCAGCATTTT.

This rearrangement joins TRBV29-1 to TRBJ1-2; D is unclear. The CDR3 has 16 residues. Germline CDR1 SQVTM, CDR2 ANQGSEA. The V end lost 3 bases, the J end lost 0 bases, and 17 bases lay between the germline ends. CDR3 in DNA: TGCAGCGTTGAGCGTGGATGGACGGCTTCTAACTATGGCTACACCTTC. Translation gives CSVERGWTASNYGYTF. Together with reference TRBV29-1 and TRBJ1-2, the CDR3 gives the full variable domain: SAVISQKPSRDICQRGTSLTIQCQVDSQVTMMFWYRQQPGQSLTLIATANQGSEATYESGFVIDKFPISRPNLTFSTLTVSNMSPEDSSIYLCSVERGWTASNYGYTFGSGTRLTVV.

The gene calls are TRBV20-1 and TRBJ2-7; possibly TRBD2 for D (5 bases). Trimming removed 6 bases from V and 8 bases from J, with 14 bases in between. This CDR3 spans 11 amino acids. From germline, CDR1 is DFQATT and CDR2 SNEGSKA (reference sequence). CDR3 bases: TGCAGTGCCCCTAAGCCGGGGAAGCAGTACTTC. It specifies CSAPKPGKQYF.

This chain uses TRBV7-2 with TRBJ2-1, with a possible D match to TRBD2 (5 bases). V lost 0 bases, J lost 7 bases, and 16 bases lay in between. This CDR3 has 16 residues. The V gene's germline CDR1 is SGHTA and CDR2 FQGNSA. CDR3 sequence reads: CASSLAQLAVLNEQFF. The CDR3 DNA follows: TGTGCCAGCAGCTTAGCGCAGCTAGCTGTGTTGAATGAGCAGTTCTTC.

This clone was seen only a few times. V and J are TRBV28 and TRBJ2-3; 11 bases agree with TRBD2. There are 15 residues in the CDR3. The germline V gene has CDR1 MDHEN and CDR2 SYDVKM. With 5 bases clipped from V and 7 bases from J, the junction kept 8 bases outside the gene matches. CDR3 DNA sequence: TGTGCCAGCAGTACTAGCGGGAGCGCTCTACATACGCAGTATTTT. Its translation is CASSTSGSALHTQYF. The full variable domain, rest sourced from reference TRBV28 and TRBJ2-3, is DVKVTQSSRYLVKRTGEKVFLECVQDMDHENMFWYRQDPGLGLRLIYFSYDVKMKEKGDIPEGYSVSREKKERFSLILESASTNQTSMYLCASSTSGSALHTQYFGPGTRLTVL.

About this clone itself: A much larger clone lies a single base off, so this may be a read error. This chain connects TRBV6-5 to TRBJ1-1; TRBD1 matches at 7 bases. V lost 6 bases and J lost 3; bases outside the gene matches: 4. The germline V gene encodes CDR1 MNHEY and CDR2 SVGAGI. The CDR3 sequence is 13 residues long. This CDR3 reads CASSPTGDTEAFF. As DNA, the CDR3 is TGTGCCAGCAGCCCTACAGGGGACACTGAAGCTTTCTTT.

The CDR3 DNA is TGTGCCAGCAGCCAAAACCTAGGAAGATACGAGCAGTACTTC. It specifies CASSQNLGRYEQYF. The rearrangement joins TRBV5-5 to TRBJ2-7; D remains ambiguous. Germline V gives CDR1 SGHKS, CDR2 YYEKEE (reference sequence). The CDR3 consists of 14 residues. The ends were cut back, 4 bases at V and 4 bases at J, with 15 bases in the middle. Combining the CDR3 with reference TRBV5-5 and TRBJ2-7 gives the whole variable domain DAGVTQSPTHLIKTRGQQVTLRCSPISGHKSVSWYQQVLGQGPQFIFQYYEKEERGRGNFPDRFSARQFPNYSSELNVNALLLGDSALYLCASSQNLGRYEQYFGPGTRLTVT.

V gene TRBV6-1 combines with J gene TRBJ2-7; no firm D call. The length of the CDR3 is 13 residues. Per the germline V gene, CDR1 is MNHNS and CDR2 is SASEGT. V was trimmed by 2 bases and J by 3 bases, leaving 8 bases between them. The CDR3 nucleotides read TGTGCCAGCAGTGAATACCCCAACTACGAGCAGTACTTC. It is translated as CASSEYPNYEQYF.

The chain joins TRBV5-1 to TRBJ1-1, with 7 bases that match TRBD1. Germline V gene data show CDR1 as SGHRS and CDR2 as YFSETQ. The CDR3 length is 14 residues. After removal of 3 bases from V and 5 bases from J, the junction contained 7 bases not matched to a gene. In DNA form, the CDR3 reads TGCGCCAGCAGCTCTCCAGGGGGAAGAACTGAAGCTTTCTTT. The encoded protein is CASSSPGGRTEAFF.

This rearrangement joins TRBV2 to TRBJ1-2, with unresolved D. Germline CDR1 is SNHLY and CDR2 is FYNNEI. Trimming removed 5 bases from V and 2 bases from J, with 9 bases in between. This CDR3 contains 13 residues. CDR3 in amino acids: CASSRQGNYGYTF. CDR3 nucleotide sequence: TGTGCCAGCAGTCGACAAGGAAACTATGGCTACACCTTC.

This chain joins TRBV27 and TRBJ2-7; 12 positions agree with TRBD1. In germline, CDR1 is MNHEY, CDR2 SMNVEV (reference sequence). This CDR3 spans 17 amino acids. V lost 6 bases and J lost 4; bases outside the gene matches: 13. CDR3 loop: CASRLRGQGAPMYEQYF. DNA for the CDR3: TGTGCCAGCAGGCTCCGGGGACAGGGGGCCCCTATGTACGAGCAGTACTTC.